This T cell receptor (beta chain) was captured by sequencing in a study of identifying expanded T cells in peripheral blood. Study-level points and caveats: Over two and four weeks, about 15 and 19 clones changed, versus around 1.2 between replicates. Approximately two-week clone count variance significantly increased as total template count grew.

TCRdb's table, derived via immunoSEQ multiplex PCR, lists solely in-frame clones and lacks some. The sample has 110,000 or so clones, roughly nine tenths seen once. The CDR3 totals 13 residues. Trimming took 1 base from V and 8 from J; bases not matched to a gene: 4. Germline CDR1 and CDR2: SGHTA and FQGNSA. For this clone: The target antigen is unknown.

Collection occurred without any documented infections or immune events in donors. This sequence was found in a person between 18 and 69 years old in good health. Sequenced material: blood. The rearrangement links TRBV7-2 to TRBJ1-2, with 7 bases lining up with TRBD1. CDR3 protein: CASSLDRGGGYTF. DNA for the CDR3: TGTGCCAGCAGCTTAGACAGGGGAGGAGGCTACACCTTC.